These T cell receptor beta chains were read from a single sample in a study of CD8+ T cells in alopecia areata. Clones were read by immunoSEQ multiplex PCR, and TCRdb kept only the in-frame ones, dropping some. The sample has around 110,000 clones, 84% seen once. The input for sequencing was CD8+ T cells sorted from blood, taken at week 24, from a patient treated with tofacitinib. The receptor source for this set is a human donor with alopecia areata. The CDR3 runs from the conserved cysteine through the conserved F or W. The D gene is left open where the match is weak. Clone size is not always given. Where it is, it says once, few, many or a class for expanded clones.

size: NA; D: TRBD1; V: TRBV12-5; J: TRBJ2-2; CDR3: CASGPTGFTGELFF; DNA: TGTGCTAGTGGTCCGACAGGGTTCACCGGGGAGCTGTTTTTT
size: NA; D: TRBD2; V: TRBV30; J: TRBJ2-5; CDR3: CAWSVLAGEETQYF; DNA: TGTGCCTGGAGTGTACTCGCGGGGGAGGAGACCCAGTACTTC
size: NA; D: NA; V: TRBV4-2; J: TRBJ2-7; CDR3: CASSHWQNYEQYF; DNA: TGTGCCAGCAGTCATTGGCAGAACTACGAGCAGTACTTC
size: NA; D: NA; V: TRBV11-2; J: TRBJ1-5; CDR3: CASSLASYQPQHF; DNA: TGTGCCAGCAGCTTAGCCAGCTATCAGCCCCAGCATTTT
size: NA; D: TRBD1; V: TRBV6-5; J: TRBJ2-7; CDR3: CASSSGQGVSYEQYF; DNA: TGTGCCAGCAGCTCGGGACAGGGGGTGTCCTACGAGCAGTACTTC
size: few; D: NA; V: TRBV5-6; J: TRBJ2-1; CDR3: CASSLMAGYSYNEQFF; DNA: TGTGCCAGCAGCCTAATGGCGGGGTACTCCTACAATGAGCAGTTCTTC
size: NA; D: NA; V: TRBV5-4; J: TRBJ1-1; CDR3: CASSHLQGLNTEAFF; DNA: TGTGCCAGCAGCCACTTACAGGGTCTGAACACTGAAGCTTTCTTT
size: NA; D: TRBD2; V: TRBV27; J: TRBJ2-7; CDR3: CASSPTGGYEQYF; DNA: TGTGCCAGCAGTCCTACGGGGGGCTACGAGCAGTACTTC
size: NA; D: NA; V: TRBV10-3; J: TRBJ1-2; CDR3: CAISDLGGPTNGGYTF; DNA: TGTGCCATCAGTGATTTGGGGGGACCCACAAACGGTGGCTACACCTTC
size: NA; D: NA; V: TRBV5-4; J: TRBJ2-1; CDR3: CASSPWGDGEQFF; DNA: TGTGCCAGCAGCCCTTGGGGGGATGGTGAGCAGTTCTTC
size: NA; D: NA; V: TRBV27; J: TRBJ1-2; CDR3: CASTPGRGHGYTF; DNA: TGTGCCAGCACCCCCGGTAGAGGTCATGGCTACACCTTC
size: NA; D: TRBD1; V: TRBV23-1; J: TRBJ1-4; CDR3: CASSRPGQGLGEKLFF; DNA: TGCGCCAGCAGTCGCCCGGGACAGGGATTGGGCGAAAAACTGTTTTTT
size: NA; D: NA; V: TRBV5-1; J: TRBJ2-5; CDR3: CASSLARVRGGQETQYF; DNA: TGCGCCAGCAGCTTGGCCAGGGTCAGGGGGGGCCAAGAGACCCAGTACTTC
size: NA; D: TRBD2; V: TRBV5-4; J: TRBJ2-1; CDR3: CASSLAGLAGEQFF; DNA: TGTGCCAGCAGCTTGGCTGGACTAGCGGGGGAGCAGTTCTTC
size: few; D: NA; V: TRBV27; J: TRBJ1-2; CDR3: CASSSTSIGTDYGYTF; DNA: TGTGCCAGCAGTTCCACCTCCATCGGGACTGACTATGGCTACACCTTC
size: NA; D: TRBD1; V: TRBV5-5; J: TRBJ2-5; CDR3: CASSTWTGQGETQYF; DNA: TGTGCCAGCAGCACGTGGACAGGGCAGGGAGAGACCCAGTACTTC
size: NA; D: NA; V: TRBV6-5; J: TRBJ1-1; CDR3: CASSRGGYTEAFF; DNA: TGTGCCAGCAGCCGGGGGGGGTACACTGAAGCTTTCTTT
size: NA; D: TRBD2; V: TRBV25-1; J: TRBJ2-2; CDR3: CASSDPPLGGVTGELFF; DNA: TGTGCCAGCAGTGACCCTCCCCTGGGGGGGGTCACCGGGGAGCTGTTTTTT
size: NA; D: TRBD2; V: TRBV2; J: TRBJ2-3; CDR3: CASSDPGTRGTTDTQYF; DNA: TGTGCCAGCAGTGACCCCGGGACTAGGGGAACCACAGATACGCAGTATTTT
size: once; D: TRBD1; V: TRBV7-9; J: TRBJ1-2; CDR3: CASSSTGQFYYGYTF; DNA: TGTGCCAGCAGCTCAACGGGACAGTTTTACTATGGCTACACCTTC
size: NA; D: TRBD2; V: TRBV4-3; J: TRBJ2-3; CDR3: CASSQAERGVLDTQYF; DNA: TGCGCCAGCAGCCAAGCGGAGCGGGGGGTTTTAGATACGCAGTATTTT
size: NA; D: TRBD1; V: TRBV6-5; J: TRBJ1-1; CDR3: CASSYSQGDTEAFF; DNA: TGTGCCAGCAGTTACTCCCAGGGGGACACTGAAGCTTTCTTT
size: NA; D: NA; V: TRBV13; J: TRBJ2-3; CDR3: CASSLTTDTQYF; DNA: TGTGCCAGCAGCTTGACCACAGATACGCAGTATTTT
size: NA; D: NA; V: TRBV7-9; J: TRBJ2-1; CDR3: CAEGPNYNEQFF; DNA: TGTGCCGAGGGCCCTAACTACAATGAGCAGTTCTTC
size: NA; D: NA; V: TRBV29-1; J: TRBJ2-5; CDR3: CSAETGLQETQYF; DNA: TGCAGCGCTGAGACGGGGCTACAAGAGACCCAGTACTTC
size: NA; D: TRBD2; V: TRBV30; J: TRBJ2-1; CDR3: CAWSRLAIYNEQFF; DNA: TGTGCCTGGAGTAGACTAGCAATCTACAATGAGCAGTTCTTC
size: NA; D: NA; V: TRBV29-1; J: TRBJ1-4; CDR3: CSAGTDNEKLFF; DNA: TGCAGCGCCGGGACGGATAATGAAAAACTGTTTTTT
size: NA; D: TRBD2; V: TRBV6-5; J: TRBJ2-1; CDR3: CASSGTTFDEQFF; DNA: TGTGCCAGCAGCGGGACTACTTTCGATGAGCAGTTCTTC
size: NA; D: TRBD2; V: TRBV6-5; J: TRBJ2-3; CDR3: CASSIAGSTDTQYF; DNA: TGTGCCAGCAGTATAGCGGGGAGCACAGATACGCAGTATTTT
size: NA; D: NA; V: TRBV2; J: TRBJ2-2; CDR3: CAGMGINTGELFF; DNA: TGTGCCGGGATGGGCATTAACACCGGGGAGCTGTTTTTT
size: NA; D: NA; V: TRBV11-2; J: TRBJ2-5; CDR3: CASSQRETQYF; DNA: TGTGCCAGCAGCCAAAGGGAGACCCAGTACTTC
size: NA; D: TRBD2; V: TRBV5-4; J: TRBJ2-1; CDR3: CASSLVTSDEQFF; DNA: TGTGCCAGCAGCTTGGTCACTAGCGATGAGCAGTTCTTC
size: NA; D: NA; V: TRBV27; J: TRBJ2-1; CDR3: CASSSSGELRVF; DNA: TGTGCCAGCAGTTCCAGTGGGGAGCTGCGGGTCTTC
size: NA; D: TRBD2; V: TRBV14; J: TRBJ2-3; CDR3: CASSHGGADTQYF; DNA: TGTGCCAGCAGCCACGGGGGGGCCGATACGCAGTATTTT
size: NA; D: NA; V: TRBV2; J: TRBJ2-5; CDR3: CASSDSAGDDEETQYF; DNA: TGTGCCAGCAGTGATTCGGCAGGGGATGATGAAGAGACCCAGTACTTC
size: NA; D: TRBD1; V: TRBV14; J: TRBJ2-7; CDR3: CASSLLPPGQGTGEQYF; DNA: TGTGCCAGCAGCCTACTACCACCGGGACAGGGGACCGGGGAGCAGTACTTC
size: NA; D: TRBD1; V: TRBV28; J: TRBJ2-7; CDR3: CASSFLGQGYEQYF; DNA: TGTGCCAGCAGTTTCCTCGGACAGGGCTACGAGCAGTACTTC
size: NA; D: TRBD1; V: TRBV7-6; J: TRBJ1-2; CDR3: CASSPGGAVYGYTF; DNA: TGTGCCAGCAGCCCAGGGGGGGCCGTCTATGGCTACACCTTC
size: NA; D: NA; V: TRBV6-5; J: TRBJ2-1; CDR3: CASSYGTAPYNEQFF; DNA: TGTGCCAGCAGTTACGGAACCGCCCCCTACAATGAGCAGTTCTTC
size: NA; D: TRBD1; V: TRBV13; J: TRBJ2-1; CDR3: CASSFERQGGNEQFF; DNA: TGTGCCAGCAGCTTCGAACGACAGGGGGGCAATGAGCAGTTCTTC
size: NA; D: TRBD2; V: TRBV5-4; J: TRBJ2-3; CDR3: CASSPTHGGGGSTDTQYF; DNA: TGTGCCAGCAGCCCAACCCACGGCGGCGGGGGGAGCACAGATACGCAGTATTTT
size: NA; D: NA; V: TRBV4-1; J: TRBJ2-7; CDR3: CASSQGVGQSSYEQYF; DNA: TGCGCCAGCAGCCAAGGTGTTGGGCAGAGCTCCTACGAGCAGTACTTC
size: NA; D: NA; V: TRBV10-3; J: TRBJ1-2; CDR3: CAVDEVQGYGYTF; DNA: TGTGCCGTCGACGAGGTACAGGGCTATGGCTACACCTTC
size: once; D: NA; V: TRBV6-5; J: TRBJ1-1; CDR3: CASSYSNGIAEAFF; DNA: TGTGCCAGCAGTTACTCGAATGGGATCGCTGAAGCTTTCTTT
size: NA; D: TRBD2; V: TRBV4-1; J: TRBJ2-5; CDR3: CASSLRLAGGETQYF; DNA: TGCGCCAGCAGCCTCCGACTAGCGGGGGGCGAGACCCAGTACTTC